Presented here are 15 T cell receptor beta chains from one specimen sequenced in a study of blood T cell repertoires in COVID-19. This table comes from immunoSEQ multiplex PCR, and its TCRdb copy is limited to in-frame clones, with some not included. Here the sample spans 250,000 to 350,000 clones, 80% to 90% being singletons. What was sequenced was PBMCs or T cells enriched from blood (not recorded which). The receptors come from a woman under 40 who had recovered from COVID-19.

CDR3 nucleotide sequence: TGTGCCAGCGGACAGGGTTTTGAAAAACTGTTTTTT. It codes for CASGQGFEKLFF. The chain is built from TRBV2 and TRBJ1-4; 8 positions match TRBD1. CDR1 and CDR2 (germline): SNHLY, FYNNEI. This CDR3 comprises 12 residues. J lost 7 bases, V lost 8 bases, and 3 bases had no gene match.

CDR3 residues: CASSVEDSGRGEQYF. DNA for the CDR3: TGTGCCAGCAGCGTAGAGGATAGCGGGAGAGGCGAGCAGTACTTC. This chain connects TRBV9 to TRBJ2-7; TRBD2 matches 9 bases. V trimming: 0 bases; J trimming: 6 bases; junction bases outside the gene matches: 7. From germline, CDR1 is SGDLS and CDR2 YYNGEE. The CDR3 has 15 amino acids.

The V gene is TRBV5-5, the J gene TRBJ1-6, with TRBD1 matching over 11 bases. Germline CDR1 is SGHKS and CDR2 is YYEKEE (reference sequence). J lost 18 bases, V lost 5 bases, and 13 bases had no gene match. This CDR3 region has 14 residues. The CDR3 is CASSVGTGGQTPHF. DNA for the CDR3: TGTGCCAGCAGTGTCGGGACAGGGGGGCAAACTCCCCACTTT.

This clone was seen once. The CDR3 protein is CASSLGQAYNSPLHF. For the CDR3, the DNA is TGTGCCAGCAGCTTGGGACAGGCCTATAATTCACCCCTCCACTTT. This chain connects TRBV16 to TRBJ1-6; TRBD1 aligns across 8 bases. V lost 5 bases and J lost 2; bases outside the gene matches: 2. The CDR3 loop spans 15 amino acids. Germline CDR1 KGHSY, CDR2 FQNENV.

This chain joins TRBV10-3 and TRBJ1-1, with 11 bases fitting TRBD1. The CDR3 spans 13 residues. CDR1 and CDR2 (germline): ENHRY, SYGVKD. V lost 8 bases, J lost 5 bases, and 4 bases stayed unmatched. The CDR3 nucleotides read TGTGCCATCGTTGGACAGGGGGCAACTGAAGCTTTCTTT. Translating gives CAIVGQGATEAFF.

The J gene is TRBJ1-2, the V gene TRBV6-1; D may be TRBD1 (6 bases). Germline V gene sequence: CDR1 MNHNS, CDR2 SASEGT. CDR3 length equals 15 residues. Trimming left V 3 bases short and J 5 bases short, with 16 bases between. For the CDR3, the DNA is TGTGCCAGCAGTGACATTCGACAGGAAGTTTATGGCTACACCTTC. Protein: CASSDIRQEVYGYTF.

This chain joins TRBV10-2 and TRBJ1-2; a weak D match, TRBD1 (6 bases). CDR1 and CDR2 from the germline V gene are WSHSY and SAAADI. V was pared by 10 bases and J by 6 bases, with 15 bases between. This CDR3 has 12 residues. CDR3 nucleotides: TGCGCCACCTCGGTAGGGGGAGATGGCTACACCTTC. This encodes CATSVGGDGYTF.

This CDR3 reads CASSSYRDRVNTEAFF. The CDR3 region has the DNA TGTGCCAGCAGTTCCTACCGGGACAGGGTCAACACTGAAGCTTTCTTT. The V call is TRBV28, the J call TRBJ1-1; TRBD1 matches 9 bases. The CDR3 totals 16 residues. Losses at the gene ends were 4 bases for V and 2 bases for J; bases not matched to a gene: 8. Germline V gene sequence: CDR1 MDHEN, CDR2 SYDVKM.

The chain links TRBV13 to TRBJ2-1; 8 bases line up with TRBD2. Germline V gene data show CDR1 as PRHDT and CDR2 as FYEKMQ (reference sequence). With V trimmed by 3 bases and J by 7 bases, 17 bases remained unmatched. This CDR3 spans 18 amino acids. DNA for the CDR3: TGTGCCAGCAGCTTTAGAGGAACCCCGGGGGGGTACGGTAATGAGCAGTTCTTC. This codes for CASSFRGTPGGYGNEQFF.

The chain joins TRBV7-3 to TRBJ2-7; TRBD1 is a possible D gene (5 bases). The CDR3 has 13 residues. V was cut by 5 bases and J by 6 bases, with 14 bases left in between. CDR1 and CDR2 (germline): SGHTA, FQGTGA. The CDR3 loop is CASSSQGSSEQYF. CDR3 nucleotide sequence: TGTGCCAGCAGCAGTCAGGGTAGCTCCGAGCAGTACTTC.

The genes are TRBV28 and TRBJ2-5; the match to TRBD1 covers 12 bases. This CDR3 is 17 amino acids long. Germline V gene sequence: CDR1 MDHEN, CDR2 SYDVKM. After removal of 3 bases from V and 7 bases from J, the junction contained 12 bases not matched to a gene. This chain's CDR3 is CASSFRGTGGSRGTQYF. CDR3 DNA sequence: TGTGCCAGCAGTTTTCGGGGGACAGGGGGCTCCCGCGGGACCCAGTACTTC. Supplemented by reference TRBV28 and TRBJ2-5, the full variable domain reads DVKVTQSSRYLVKRTGEKVFLECVQDMDHENMFWYRQDPGLGLRLIYFSYDVKMKEKGDIPEGYSVSREKKERFSLILESASTNQTSMYLCASSFRGTGGSRGTQYFGPGTRLLVL.

J is TRBJ1-4 and V is TRBV15; 8 bases map to TRBD1. This CDR3 is built from 16 residues. Germline lookup yields CDR1 LNHNV and CDR2 YYDKDF (reference sequence). The junction had 14 bases not matched to a gene; V was cut back by 2 bases and J by 12 bases. The CDR3 reads CATSRLTITTGEELFF. In nucleotides, the CDR3 is TGTGCCACCAGCAGACTAACCATCACGACAGGGGAGGAACTGTTTTTT.

CDR3 DNA sequence: TGTGCCAGCAGCTTAATGGACAGAGCTCAAGAGACCCAGTACTTC. Translation: CASSLMDRAQETQYF. The chain has TRBV7-9 and TRBJ2-5; tentative D call: TRBD1 (6 bases). The ends were cut back, 2 bases at V and 2 bases at J, with 12 bases in the middle. The germline V gene has CDR1 SEHNR and CDR2 FQNEAQ (reference sequence). This CDR3 has 15 residues. The variable domain in full, completed from reference TRBV7-9 and TRBJ2-5, reads DTGVSQNPRHKITKRGQNVTFRCDPISEHNRLYWYRQTLGQGPEFLTYFQNEAQLEKSRLLSDRFSAERPKGSFSTLEIQRTEQGDSAMYLCASSLMDRAQETQYFGPGTRLLVL.

The chain couples TRBV10-2 to TRBJ2-3; D is possibly TRBD2 (5 bases). In germline, CDR1 is WSHSY, CDR2 SAAADI. Trimming removed 2 bases at V and 0 bases at J, with 9 bases between. There are 15 residues in the CDR3. CDR3 protein: CASSEQAASTDTQYF. The CDR3 DNA sequence: TGCGCCAGCAGTGAGCAAGCGGCTAGCACAGATACGCAGTATTTT.

This chain joins TRBV11-2 and TRBJ1-1; possible D gene TRBD1, 6 bases. With 4 bases removed from V and 0 bases from J, the gap between germline ends came to 12 bases. CDR1 is SGHAT, CDR2 FQNNGV, per germline. The CDR3 loop spans 15 amino acids. CDR3 in amino acids: CASSSHTGLNTEAFF. The CDR3 DNA reads as TGTGCCAGCAGCTCGCATACAGGGTTGAACACTGAAGCTTTCTTT.